This is a list of T cell receptor beta chains from one sample in a study of radiotherapy plus CTLA-4 blockade in lung cancer. Repertoires were generated with immunoSEQ multiplex PCR, while TCRdb's copy carries only in-frame clones and drops some. The data show some 37,000 clones, about 80% seen once. Sample: peripheral blood, taken from a patient treated with radiotherapy plus ipilimumab. The receptors were gathered from a human donor with non-small cell lung cancer who had stable disease on radiotherapy plus ipilimumab. The CDR3 runs from the conserved cysteine through the conserved F or W. The D gene is left open where the match is weak. Expanded clones are given a class, and other clones once, few, many or no size at all.

CDR3 DNA,CDR3 protein,V gene,D gene,clone size,J gene
TGTGCCAGCTCACCACGAGGAGGGCTGGGGAACACCGGGGAGCTGTTTTTT,CASSPRGGLGNTGELFF,TRBV18,-,-,TRBJ2-2
TGTGCCAGCAGTCTACAGGGACCAAATGAAAAACTGTTTTTT,CASSLQGPNEKLFF,TRBV27,-,-,TRBJ1-4
TGTGCCAGCAGCCCAAAGATACCGACAGGGGGCTACTATGGCTACACCTTC,CASSPKIPTGGYYGYTF,TRBV28,TRBD1,-,TRBJ1-2
TGTGCCAGCAGCGCTGGCGGGGGGTCGCTCCCCGGGGCCAACGTCCTGACTTTC,CASSAGGGSLPGANVLTF,TRBV9,TRBD2,once,TRBJ2-6
TGTGCCAGCTCCCTAAAGGGGGGCGAACAACAGCCCCAGCATTTT,CASSLKGGEQQPQHF,TRBV18,-,-,TRBJ1-5
TGTGCCAGCAGTCCCTTCACAGGGAGTGGAAGGGAACAGCCCCAGCATTTT,CASSPFTGSGREQPQHF,TRBV25-1,-,-,TRBJ1-5
TGTGCCAGTAGTACCCGGGTTGAAGCTTTCTTT,CASSTRVEAFF,TRBV19,-,-,TRBJ1-1
TGTGCCAGCAGCTGGGGGACTAGCGGCACAGATACGCAGTATTTT,CASSWGTSGTDTQYF,TRBV11-3,TRBD2,-,TRBJ2-3
TGTGCCAGCAGCGTAGGAGGGCAAGATACGCAGTATTTT,CASSVGGQDTQYF,TRBV9,-,-,TRBJ2-3
TGTGCCAGTAGTATAGGCCCCTCAGGAACCGGGGAGCTGTTTTTT,CASSIGPSGTGELFF,TRBV19,-,-,TRBJ2-2
TGTGCCAGCAGCTTGGAGGACAGGGGTGGAAATGAGCAGTTCTTC,CASSLEDRGGNEQFF,TRBV5-8,TRBD1,-,TRBJ2-1
TGCGCCAGCAGCTTGGGGGGACTAAACACTGAAGCTTTCTTT,CASSLGGLNTEAFF,TRBV5-1,-,-,TRBJ1-1
TGTGCCAGCAGCTCGTCGGTGGGCACTGAAGCTTTCTTT,CASSSSVGTEAFF,TRBV7-9,-,-,TRBJ1-1
TGTGCCAGCAGCTCCCGGGACCTGGGGACCACTGAAGCTTTCTTT,CASSSRDLGTTEAFF,TRBV11-2,-,-,TRBJ1-1
TGTGCCAGCAGCTCAGCTAGCGGGAGGGGGACCCAGTACTTC,CASSSASGRGTQYF,TRBV11-1,TRBD2,-,TRBJ2-5
TGTGCCAGCTCACCAGACTACGAGCAGTACTTC,CASSPDYEQYF,TRBV18,-,few,TRBJ2-7
TGTGCCAGCAGCGTAGGTACCTACAATGAGCAGTTCTTC,CASSVGTYNEQFF,TRBV9,-,few,TRBJ2-1
TGTGCCAGCAGCTCTACACTCGACAGGATTGAAGCCAACACCGGGGAGCTGTTTTTT,CASSSTLDRIEANTGELFF,TRBV7-9,-,medium-sized,TRBJ2-2
TGTGCCAGCAGCCCCGGACAGGGAACGTCTCAGCCCCAGCATTTT,CASSPGQGTSQPQHF,TRBV7-9,TRBD1,once,TRBJ1-5
TGCGCCAGCAGCTTGGAGTGGGGGGCGGGGGGGATCGATGAGCAGTTCTTC,CASSLEWGAGGIDEQFF,TRBV5-1,TRBD2,-,TRBJ2-1
TGTGCCAGCAGCGGGGGCGGTTCGGCAACTAATGAAAAACTGTTTTTT,CASSGGGSATNEKLFF,TRBV28,-,-,TRBJ1-4
TGTGCCAGTAGTAGGGGAGGGGGTGAGACCCAGTACTTC,CASSRGGGETQYF,TRBV19,-,-,TRBJ2-5
TGTGCCGGCCAGGGTCCCACCTATAATTCACCCCTCCACTTT,CAGQGPTYNSPLHF,TRBV6-1,-,-,TRBJ1-6
TGTGCCAGCAGCCCACCCCTCAATGAGCAGTTCTTC,CASSPPLNEQFF,TRBV5-5,-,-,TRBJ2-1
TGTGCCAGCAGTGAAGACCAGGGCCATGGCTACACCTTC,CASSEDQGHGYTF,TRBV2,-,-,TRBJ1-2
TGCAGCGTTGAAATTCGGCAGGGGGCGGGGGAAGCTTTCTTT,CSVEIRQGAGEAFF,TRBV29-1,TRBD1,-,TRBJ1-1
TGCGCCAGCAGTGAGTCCTTGGGGCATGGCTACACCTTC,CASSESLGHGYTF,TRBV10-2,-,few,TRBJ1-2
TGTGCCAGCACCCGCACCTTACGGACAGTCAATGGCTACACCTTC,CASTRTLRTVNGYTF,TRBV28,-,few,TRBJ1-2
TGTGCCAGTAGTAGGACGAGTTGGGCTGAAGCTTTCTTT,CASSRTSWAEAFF,TRBV19,-,-,TRBJ1-1
TGTGCCAGCAGCTTTGGGGACAGTAGCCCTTACGAGCAGTACTTC,CASSFGDSSPYEQYF,TRBV7-8,TRBD1,-,TRBJ2-7
TGTGCCAGCTCCCGCGGGGGGAAGTCAGATACGCAGTATTTT,CASSRGGKSDTQYF,TRBV6-5,TRBD2,-,TRBJ2-3
TGCAGCGCATCGGTCCGGGACAGCGGGTCTGGCTACACCTTC,CSASVRDSGSGYTF,TRBV29-1,TRBD1,-,TRBJ1-2
TGTGCCAGCAGTTCGTACTACGAGCAGTACTTC,CASSSYYEQYF,TRBV28,-,-,TRBJ2-7
TGTGCCAGTATCACAGGGGGTGATAACTATGGCTACACCTTC,CASITGGDNYGYTF,TRBV19,TRBD1,-,TRBJ1-2
TGTGCCAGCAGCCCTGTATGGGGGGGGCCCTCCACCGGGGAGCTGTTTTTT,CASSPVWGGPSTGELFF,TRBV27,-,-,TRBJ2-2
TGTGCCAGCAGCTTGCCTCTTTGGGGGGTGGATGGCTACACCTTC,CASSLPLWGVDGYTF,TRBV5-6,-,once,TRBJ1-2
TGTGCCAGCAGTGTCGATGGACTCACTGAAGCTTTCTTT,CASSVDGLTEAFF,TRBV6-1,-,-,TRBJ1-1
TGCGCCAGCAGCTTAGGACAGGGCGATGGCTACACCTTC,CASSLGQGDGYTF,TRBV5-1,TRBD1,-,TRBJ1-2
TGTGCCAGTTCGGGATTGGGTAACTATGGCTACACCTTC,CASSGLGNYGYTF,TRBV11-2,-,-,TRBJ1-2
TGTGCCAGCAGGTCCCTAGCGGCCGGCGAGCAGTACTTC,CASRSLAAGEQYF,TRBV5-5,TRBD2,-,TRBJ2-7
TGCGCCAGCAGCCAGGGCCTGATAGGGACTGAAGCTTTCTTT,CASSQGLIGTEAFF,TRBV4-3,-,-,TRBJ1-1
TGTGCCTGGCGACGGCCCTACGAGCAGTACTTC,CAWRRPYEQYF,TRBV30,-,-,TRBJ2-7
TGTGCCAGCAGTCCCCGAAGGATCCGCTCCTACAATGAGCAGTTCTTC,CASSPRRIRSYNEQFF,TRBV28,-,once,TRBJ2-1
TGTGCCAGCAGTAGGGACATCTCCAATCAGCCCCAGCATTTT,CASSRDISNQPQHF,TRBV28,-,-,TRBJ1-5
TGTGCCAGCTCACCTAGGACAGGAAACACTGAAGCTTTCTTT,CASSPRTGNTEAFF,TRBV18,TRBD1,-,TRBJ1-1
TGTGCCAGCAGCCTCCCCCCGGGACAGAATAACCCAGAGACCCAGTACTTC,CASSLPPGQNNPETQYF,TRBV7-9,TRBD1,once,TRBJ2-5
TGTGCCAGCAGCCTGCACACTGAAGCTTTCTTT,CASSLHTEAFF,TRBV5-6,-,-,TRBJ1-1
TGTGCCACCAGCAGAGTTACAGGGGAGGGAAACACCATATATTTT,CATSRVTGEGNTIYF,TRBV15,TRBD1,few,TRBJ1-3
TGTGCCAGCAACAAAAGACAGAGGGCGGGAGGCTACACCTTC,CASNKRQRAGGYTF,TRBV5-8,-,few,TRBJ1-2
TGTGCCAGCAGTTACGGCGTAATCCAAGAGACCCAGTACTTC,CASSYGVIQETQYF,TRBV6-6,-,once,TRBJ2-5
TGTGCCAGCAGCCACGGACGGGTGGGCACTGAAGCTTTCTTT,CASSHGRVGTEAFF,TRBV7-2,-,-,TRBJ1-1
TGTGCCAGCAGCCAAGATAAGGCGGGACAGTCCCCGGGTGGCTACACCTTC,CASSQDKAGQSPGGYTF,TRBV4-2,TRBD1,-,TRBJ1-2
TGTGCCAGCAGTTACAGGAACTCAGGATCACCCCTCCACTTT,CASSYRNSGSPLHF,TRBV6-5,-,few,TRBJ1-6
TGTGCCAGTCGAAGGGGAAGCACTGAAGCTTTCTTT,CASRRGSTEAFF,TRBV6-1,-,-,TRBJ1-1